Below are 30 T cell receptor beta chains sequenced from a single sample in a study of CD8 T cells in Susac syndrome. Random-hexamer reverse transcription was applied to about 0.5 to 1 ug RNA. TCRdb used MiXCR to reprocess the immunoSEQ multiplex PCR reads, holding one entry per CDR3 protein. Seen here are hundreds of thousands of distinct CDR3 sequences, around 85% observed once, and the top ten hold roughly 0.21%. Sequenced material: CD8+ T cells from PBMCs. The source is a human donor with multiple sclerosis.

The rearrangement uses TRBV28 and TRBJ2-5; TRBD1 matches 8 bases. V dropped 4 bases and J dropped 4; count of bases not matched to a gene: 11. The CDR3 spans 16 residues. Per the germline V gene, CDR1 is MDHEN and CDR2 is SYDVKM. This CDR3 reads CASSSRMDRDRETQYF. The CDR3 DNA reads as TGTGCCAGCAGTTCCCGCATGGACAGGGACCGAGAGACCCAGTACTTC.

This chain uses TRBV27 with TRBJ1-4, with 7 bases lining up with TRBD1. In germline, CDR1 is MNHEY, CDR2 SMNVEV (reference sequence). CDR3 length equals 14 residues. V lost 6 bases, J lost 4 bases, and 5 bases stayed unmatched. CDR3 DNA: TGTGCCAGCAGGCTGGGACAGTATAATGAAAAACTGTTTTTT. Protein sequence: CASRLGQYNEKLFF. Full variable domain (outside the CDR3, taken from reference TRBV27 and TRBJ1-4): EAQVTQNPRYLITVTGKKLTVTCSQNMNHEYMSWYRQDPGLGLRQIYYSMNVEVTDKGDVPEGYKVSRKEKRNFPLILESPSPNQTSLYFCASRLGQYNEKLFFGSGTQLSVL.

A single count supports this clonotype. V and J are TRBV30 and TRBJ2-1; D gene unclear. V lost 0 bases to trimming and J lost 3 bases, with 6 bases between them. From germline, CDR1 is GTSNPN and CDR2 SVGIG (reference sequence). There are 13 residues in the CDR3. CDR3 in amino acids: CAWSVASYNEQFF. The CDR3 DNA reads as TGTGCCTGGAGTGTAGCCAGCTACAATGAGCAGTTCTTC.

This sequence joins TRBV6-5 and TRBJ2-2, with D unclear. Germline CDR1 and CDR2: MNHEY and SVGAGI. V dropped 4 bases and J dropped 3 bases, with 6 bases sitting between them. The CDR3 spans 13 residues. CDR3 coding DNA: TGTGCCAGCAGTTCCTGGGACACCGGGGAGCTGTTTTTT. Its translation: CASSSWDTGELFF.

V is TRBV19 and J is TRBJ2-1, with D possibly called TRBD1 or TRBD2 (5 bases each). V lost 5 bases and J 4 bases, leaving 15 bases between the germline ends. Per the germline V gene, CDR1 is LNHDA and CDR2 is SQIVND (reference sequence). This CDR3 spans 15 amino acids. The CDR3 reads CASSLDLGEYNEQFF. CDR3 coding DNA: TGTGCCAGTAGTTTGGACCTAGGGGAGTACAATGAGCAGTTCTTC.

The chain combines TRBV12-3 or TRBV12-4 with TRBJ2-1; D is possibly TRBD1 (6 bases). The ends were cut back, 3 bases at V and 7 bases at J, with 10 bases in the middle. CDR3 length: 13 residues. CDR3 loop: CASSFVQGNEQFF. The CDR3 bases are TGTGCCAGCAGTTTTGTTCAGGGGAATGAGCAGTTCTTC.

This chain links TRBV28 with TRBJ1-1; D is uncertain. The CDR3 totals 13 residues. V shed 1 base and J shed 5 bases, with 8 bases lying between them. Germline values: CDR1 MDHEN, CDR2 SYDVKM. CDR3 sequence: CASSLYERTEAFF. Written as DNA, the CDR3 is TGTGCCAGCAGTTTATATGAACGTACTGAAGCTTTCTTT.

The rearrangement uses TRBV4-3 and TRBJ2-1, with D uncertain. The ends were cut back, 1 base at V and 3 bases at J, with 7 bases in the middle. The CDR3 is 14 residues long. CDR1 is LGHNA and CDR2 is YSLEER in the germline V gene. CDR3 protein: CASSQGLVYNEQFF. The DNA for the CDR3 is TGCGCCAGCAGCCAAGGACTGGTCTACAATGAGCAGTTCTTC.

This clonotype was counted a single time. Here the CDR3 reads CASSDRLAGSPDTQYF. DNA of the CDR3: TGTGCCAGCAGCGACCGACTAGCGGGGAGCCCAGATACGCAGTATTTT. The chain combines TRBV7-8 with TRBJ2-3, with TRBD2 matching 11 bases. The CDR3 contains 16 residues. Trimming at V came to 5 bases and at J to 4 bases, leaving 8 bases not matched to a gene. From germline, CDR1 is SGHVS and CDR2 FQNEAQ.

The CDR3 DNA is TGTGCCAGCAGCCCCTTCTATTCATCCCCTTCGAATCGTGGGTCAGGCACAGATACGCAGTATTTT. Protein product: CASSPFYSSPSNRGSGTDTQYF. The V gene is TRBV6-2 or TRBV6-3, the J gene TRBJ2-3, with D unclear. The V gene's germline CDR1 is MNHEY and CDR2 SVGEGT. V was trimmed by 6 bases and J by 1 base, leaving 35 bases between them. CDR3 length: 22 amino acids.

The rearrangement uses TRBV7-2 and TRBJ2-3; maybe TRBD2 (5 bases). This CDR3 contains 15 residues. Germline V lookup: CDR1 SGHTA, CDR2 FQGNSA. V shed 8 bases and J shed 2 bases, with 17 bases lying between them. The CDR3 is CASPGEPFSTDTQYF. CDR3 bases: TGTGCCAGCCCCGGGGAGCCTTTTTCCACAGATACGCAGTATTTT.

The rearrangement uses TRBV6-2 or TRBV6-3 and TRBJ1-1, with TRBD1 as a possible D gene (5 bases). This CDR3 spans 15 amino acids. Trimming removed 7 bases at V and 1 base at J, with 16 bases between. Germline V gives CDR1 MNHEY, CDR2 SVGEGT. The CDR3 DNA sequence: TGTGCCAGCACGGGTGGGGGTCTCAGGAACACTGAAGCTTTCTTT. Translated, it gives CASTGGGLRNTEAFF.

This chain's CDR3 is CASNLFGTAPTDTQYF. CDR3 coding DNA: TGTGCCAGCAATCTTTTCGGGACAGCCCCCACAGATACGCAGTATTTT. The chain uses TRBV28 and TRBJ2-3; 7 positions agree with TRBD1. The J segment lost 2 bases and the V segment lost 7 bases, leaving 12 bases of the junction unmatched. The germline V gene encodes CDR1 MDHEN and CDR2 SYDVKM. The CDR3 totals 16 residues. Complete variable domain (other parts from reference TRBV28 and TRBJ2-3): DVKVTQSSRYLVKRTGEKVFLECVQDMDHENMFWYRQDPGLGLRLIYFSYDVKMKEKGDIPEGYSVSREKKERFSLILESASTNQTSMYLCASNLFGTAPTDTQYFGPGTRLTVL.

The genes are TRBV28 and TRBJ2-3, with D tentatively TRBD1 or TRBD2 (6 bases each). The germline V and J ends were trimmed by 3 bases and 2 bases, with 24 bases remaining between them. The germline V gene has CDR1 MDHEN and CDR2 SYDVKM. The CDR3 spans 19 residues. This chain's CDR3 is CASSFLGSEHGGPTDTQYF. Here the CDR3 DNA reads TGTGCCAGCAGTTTTCTCGGGAGCGAGCACGGGGGCCCCACAGATACGCAGTATTTT.

The chain uses TRBV25-1 and TRBJ2-1; 9 bases align to TRBD1. V lost 6 bases to trimming and J lost 1 base; unmatched junction nucleotides: 4. The V gene's germline CDR1 is MGHDK and CDR2 SYGVNS. This CDR3 region has 15 residues. The CDR3 is CASSSTGGSYNEQFF. The CDR3 DNA is TGTGCCAGCAGCTCGACAGGGGGGTCCTACAATGAGCAGTTCTTC.

The V call is TRBV6-1, the J call TRBJ2-2; TRBD2 aligns across 8 bases. CDR3 length equals 16 residues. From germline, CDR1 is MNHNS and CDR2 SASEGT. V trimming: 6 bases; J trimming: 6 bases; junction bases outside the gene matches: 12. The CDR3 DNA is TGTGCCAGCAGCTCCCCCAGCGGGAGAGGGTCCGGGGAGCTGTTTTTT. Translated, it gives CASSSPSGRGSGELFF.

CDR3 loop: CAADRGSYEQYF. For the CDR3, the DNA is TGTGCCGCAGACCGGGGATCCTACGAGCAGTACTTC. The chain employs TRBV6-2 or TRBV6-3 and TRBJ2-7; D possibly corresponds to TRBD2 (5 bases). In germline, CDR1 is MNHEY, CDR2 SVGEGT. V gave up 11 bases and J gave up 1 base, with 12 bases separating them. This CDR3 contains 12 residues.

The rearrangement uses TRBV28 and TRBJ2-1; D is tentatively TRBD1 or TRBD2 (5 bases each). V lost 6 bases and J 10 bases, leaving 19 bases between the germline ends. The germline CDR1 and CDR2 sequences are MDHEN and SYDVKM. The CDR3 spans 14 residues. The CDR3: CASSPGMGWGEQFF. For the CDR3, the DNA is TGTGCCAGCAGCCCCGGGATGGGGTGGGGGGAGCAGTTCTTC.

This chain's CDR3 is CASRYTVSYEQYF. As DNA, the CDR3 is TGTGCCAGCAGATACACGGTTTCCTACGAGCAGTACTTC. The V gene is TRBV27, the J gene TRBJ2-7; D not resolved. V lost 6 bases, J lost 1 base, and 10 bases lay in between. The CDR3 runs 13 residues. Germline CDR1 reads MNHEY; CDR2 reads SMNVEV (reference sequence).

The chain joins TRBV28 to TRBJ2-2; 11 nucleotides match TRBD1. Germline assignment: CDR1 MDHEN and CDR2 SYDVKM. The CDR3 loop spans 17 amino acids. Trimming cost V 3 bases and J 3 bases; bases outside gene matches: 6. The CDR3 region has the DNA TGTGCCAGCAGTTTTTTGGACAGGGGGCGCGACACCGGGGAGCTGTTTTTT. Protein: CASSFLDRGRDTGELFF.

This clonotype was picked up one time. The chain has TRBV3-1 and TRBJ2-3; possibly TRBD1 or TRBD2 for D (5 bases each). In germline, CDR1 is LGHDT, CDR2 YNNKEL (reference sequence). This CDR3 is built from 17 residues. Trimming cost V 0 bases and J 2 bases, with 15 bases left between them. CDR3 nucleotides: TGTGCCAGCAGCCAAGAAGAGAGGACCGGGACCACAGATACGCAGTATTTT. Translated: CASSQEERTGTTDTQYF.

The chain has TRBV6-2 or TRBV6-3 and TRBJ1-1; D unresolved. Between the trimmed V and J ends, which lost 5 bases and 4 bases, there was a span of 17 bases. CDR1 and CDR2 (germline): MNHEY, SVGEGT. CDR3 length: 15 amino acids. The CDR3 reads CASSLLTPPITEAFF. The CDR3 region has the DNA TGTGCCAGCAGTCTCCTGACACCCCCGATCACTGAAGCTTTCTTT.

The rearrangement joins TRBV6-6 to TRBJ1-1; D is undetermined. This CDR3 contains 12 residues. Trimming cost V 7 bases and J 5 bases, with 11 bases left between them. Per germline, CDR1 MNHNY and CDR2 SVGAGI (reference sequence). The CDR3 here is CASTEGRTEAFF. The CDR3 DNA reads TGTGCCAGCACCGAGGGTAGAACTGAAGCTTTCTTT.

This rearrangement joins TRBV7-6 to TRBJ2-1, with 9 bases identical to TRBD2. The trim removed 5 bases at V and 7 bases at J, leaving 15 bases unmatched. The CDR3 is 17 amino acids. Germline CDR1 and CDR2: SGHVS and FNYEAQ. The CDR3 bases are TGTGCCAGCAGCGGACTCATCGGGACTAGCCCCAGTAATGAGCAGTTCTTC. Protein: CASSGLIGTSPSNEQFF.

This clonotype came up a few times. V and J are TRBV6-5 and TRBJ2-7; either TRBD1 or TRBD2 may fit D (5 bases each). This CDR3 has 15 amino acids. Trimming stripped 2 bases from V and 3 bases from J, with 14 bases between. Germline lookup yields CDR1 MNHEY and CDR2 SVGAGI. CDR3 region: CASSYGTFGLYEQYF. CDR3 DNA sequence: TGTGCCAGCAGTTACGGGACCTTCGGACTCTACGAGCAGTACTTC.

The chain has TRBV30 and TRBJ1-1; D remains ambiguous. V lost 2 bases to trimming and J lost 0 bases, with 10 bases between them. This CDR3 region has 14 residues. Germline assignment: CDR1 GTSNPN and CDR2 SVGIG (reference sequence). CDR3 loop: CAWSRTLLNTEAFF. DNA of the CDR3: TGTGCCTGGAGTAGAACCCTTTTGAACACTGAAGCTTTCTTT.

The chain joins TRBV14 to TRBJ2-7; perhaps D is TRBD1 or TRBD2 (6 bases each). Germline V gene data show CDR1 as SGHDN and CDR2 as FVKESK. There are 14 residues in the CDR3. V lost 3 bases and J lost 0, with 9 bases in between. The CDR3 here is CASSHRGLSYEQYF. In nucleotides, the CDR3 is TGTGCCAGCAGCCATCGGGGGCTCTCCTACGAGCAGTACTTC.

This clonotype appeared a single time. This chain joins TRBV28 and TRBJ2-3; possibly TRBD1 or TRBD2 for D (5 bases each). Trimming shortened V by 6 bases and J by 4 bases, and 11 bases separated the two germline ends. The CDR3 contains 13 residues. CDR1 MDHEN and CDR2 SYDVKM come from the germline V gene. The CDR3 loop is CASSQRGPDTQYF. CDR3 sequence (DNA): TGTGCCAGCAGCCAACGGGGCCCAGATACGCAGTATTTT.

This chain links TRBV28 with TRBJ2-7; no reliable D call. The CDR3 has 11 residues. Germline V CDR1 and CDR2: MDHEN, SYDVKM. With 1 base removed from V and 8 bases from J, the gap between germline ends came to 6 bases. As DNA, the CDR3 is TGTGCCAGCAGTTTATACGTCAAGCAGTACTTC. Translating it yields CASSLYVKQYF.

The J gene is TRBJ2-7, the V gene TRBV28; D is undetermined. Per the germline V gene, CDR1 is MDHEN and CDR2 is SYDVKM. The CDR3 covers 14 residues. The V end was cut by 2 bases, the J end by 3 bases, with 11 bases between. CDR3 DNA sequence: TGTGCCAGCAGTTTACCCGGCCCGGGCTACGAGCAGTACTTC. Residues: CASSLPGPGYEQYF.